This T cell receptor beta chain was obtained from a study of cytomegalovirus exposure and HLA in healthy donors. Findings of the study overall: Follow-up analysis later connected one missense variant in DCLRE1C with trimming of TCR beta V- and J-genes.

PCR involved 60 Vbeta and 13 Jbeta primers. Method: immunoSEQ multiplex PCR; TCRdb's copy keeps in-frame clones and lacks some. The table has more than 95,000 clones, under 65% seen once. On this clone: Antigen unknown.

The sequencing input was PBMCs. The source of this sequence is a man aged 55 to 70 in good health and CMV-seronegative.

The CDR3 sequence is CATRDRASSGYTF. The CDR3, as DNA: TGTGCCACCCGGGACAGGGCATCTAGTGGCTACACCTTC. The chain recombines TRBV10-3 with TRBJ1-2; 9 nucleotides align to TRBD1. This CDR3 is built from 13 residues. Germline lookup yields CDR1 ENHRY and CDR2 SYGVKD. Trimming cost V 10 bases and J 7 bases; bases outside gene matches: 10.